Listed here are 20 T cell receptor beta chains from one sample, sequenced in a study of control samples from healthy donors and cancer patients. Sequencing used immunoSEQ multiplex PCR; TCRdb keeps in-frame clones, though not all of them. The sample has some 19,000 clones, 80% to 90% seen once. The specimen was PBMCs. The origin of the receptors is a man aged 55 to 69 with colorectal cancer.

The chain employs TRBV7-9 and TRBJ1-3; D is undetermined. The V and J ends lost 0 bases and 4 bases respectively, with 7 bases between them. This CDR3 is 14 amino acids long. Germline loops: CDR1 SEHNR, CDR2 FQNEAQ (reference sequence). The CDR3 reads CASSLAPSGNTIYF. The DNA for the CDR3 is TGTGCCAGCAGCTTAGCGCCGTCCGGAAACACCATATATTTT. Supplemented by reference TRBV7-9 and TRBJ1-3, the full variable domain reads DTGVSQNPRHKITKRGQNVTFRCDPISEHNRLYWYRQTLGQGPEFLTYFQNEAQLEKSRLLSDRFSAERPKGSFSTLEIQRTEQGDSAMYLCASSLAPSGNTIYFGEGSWLTVV.

The CDR3 protein is CASSQPGTWTGNNRADTQYF. CDR3 sequence (DNA): TGCGCCAGCAGTCAGCCCGGAACTTGGACAGGGAATAATCGGGCAGATACGCAGTATTTT. The chain combines TRBV23-1 with TRBJ2-3, with 8 nucleotides matching TRBD1. TRBV23-1 falls under the ORF class, with uncertain function. The CDR3 spans 20 residues. With V trimmed by 3 bases and J by 4 bases, 21 bases remained unmatched.

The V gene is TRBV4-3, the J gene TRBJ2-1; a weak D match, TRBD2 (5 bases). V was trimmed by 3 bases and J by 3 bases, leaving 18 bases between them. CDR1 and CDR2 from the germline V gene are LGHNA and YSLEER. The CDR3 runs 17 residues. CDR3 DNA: TGCGCCAGCAGCCAGGAGGACCCAATCCCCTACTACAATGAGCAGTTCTTC. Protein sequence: CASSQEDPIPYYNEQFF.

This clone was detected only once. The CDR3 is CASSRSDSSYEQYF. CDR3 DNA: TGTGCCAGCAGCCGCTCCGATAGCTCCTACGAGCAGTACTTC. The V gene is TRBV5-4, the J gene TRBJ2-7; D gene uncertain. Trimming stripped 4 bases from V and 0 bases from J, with 11 bases between. CDR1 and CDR2 (germline): SGHNT, YYREEE (reference sequence). This CDR3 spans 14 amino acids.

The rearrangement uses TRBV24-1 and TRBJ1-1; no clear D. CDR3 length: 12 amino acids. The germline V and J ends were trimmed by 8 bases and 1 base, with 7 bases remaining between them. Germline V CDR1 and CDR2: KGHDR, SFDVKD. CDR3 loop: CATKGRNTEAFF. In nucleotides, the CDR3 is TGTGCCACCAAGGGCAGGAACACTGAAGCTTTCTTT.

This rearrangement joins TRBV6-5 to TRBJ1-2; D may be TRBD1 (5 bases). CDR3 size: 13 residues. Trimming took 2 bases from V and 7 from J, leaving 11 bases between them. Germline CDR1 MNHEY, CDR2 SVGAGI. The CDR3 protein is CASSYQTDIGYTF. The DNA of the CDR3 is TGTGCCAGCAGTTACCAGACAGATATTGGCTACACCTTC.

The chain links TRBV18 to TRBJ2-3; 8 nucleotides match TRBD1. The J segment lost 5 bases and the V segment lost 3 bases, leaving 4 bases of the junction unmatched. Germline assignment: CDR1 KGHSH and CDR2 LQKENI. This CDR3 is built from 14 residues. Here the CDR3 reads CASSPFDRGDTQYF. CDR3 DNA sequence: TGTGCCAGCTCACCCTTCGACAGGGGAGATACGCAGTATTTT.

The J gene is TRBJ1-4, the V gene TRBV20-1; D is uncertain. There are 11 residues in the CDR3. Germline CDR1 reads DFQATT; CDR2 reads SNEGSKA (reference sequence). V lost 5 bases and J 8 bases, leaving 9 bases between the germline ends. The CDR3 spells CSARSSEKLFF. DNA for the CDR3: TGCAGTGCTCGGTCCAGCGAAAAACTGTTTTTT.

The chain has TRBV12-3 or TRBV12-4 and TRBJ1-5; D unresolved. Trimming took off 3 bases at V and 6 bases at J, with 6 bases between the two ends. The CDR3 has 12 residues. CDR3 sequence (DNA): TGTGCCAGCAGTTTGGGGAGTCAGCCCCAGCATTTT. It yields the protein CASSLGSQPQHF.

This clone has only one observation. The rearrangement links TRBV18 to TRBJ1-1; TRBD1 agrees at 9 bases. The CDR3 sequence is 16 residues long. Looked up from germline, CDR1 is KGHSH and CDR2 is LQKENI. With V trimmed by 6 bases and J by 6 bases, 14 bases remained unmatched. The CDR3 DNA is TGTGCCAGCTCTTCCTCCCTAGGGGACAGGGCTCCTGAAGCTTTCTTT. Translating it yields CASSSSLGDRAPEAFF.

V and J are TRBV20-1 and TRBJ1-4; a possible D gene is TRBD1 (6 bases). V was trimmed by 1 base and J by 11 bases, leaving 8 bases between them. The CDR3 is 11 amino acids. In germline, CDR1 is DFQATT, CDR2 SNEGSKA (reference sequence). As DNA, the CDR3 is TGCAGTGCTAGAGCAGGGGAGAAACTGTTTTTT. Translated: CSARAGEKLFF.

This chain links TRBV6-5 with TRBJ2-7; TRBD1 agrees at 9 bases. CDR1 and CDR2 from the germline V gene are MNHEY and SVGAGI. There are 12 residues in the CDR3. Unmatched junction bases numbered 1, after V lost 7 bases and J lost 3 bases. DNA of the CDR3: TGTGCCAGCACGGGACAGGGCTACGAGCAGTACTTC. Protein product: CASTGQGYEQYF.

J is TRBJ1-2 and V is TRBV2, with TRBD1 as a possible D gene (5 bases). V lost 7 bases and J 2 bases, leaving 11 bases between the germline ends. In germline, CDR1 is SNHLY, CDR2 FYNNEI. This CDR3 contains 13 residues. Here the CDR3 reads CASTLGRNYGYTF. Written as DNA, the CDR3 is TGTGCCAGCACCCTGGGACGGAACTATGGCTACACCTTC.

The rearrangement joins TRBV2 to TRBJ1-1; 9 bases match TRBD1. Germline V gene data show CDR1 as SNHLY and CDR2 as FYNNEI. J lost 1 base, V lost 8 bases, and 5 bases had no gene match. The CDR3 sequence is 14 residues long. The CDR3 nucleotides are TGTGCCAGCGGGGGGACAGGGAGGAACACTGAAGCTTTCTTT. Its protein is CASGGTGRNTEAFF.

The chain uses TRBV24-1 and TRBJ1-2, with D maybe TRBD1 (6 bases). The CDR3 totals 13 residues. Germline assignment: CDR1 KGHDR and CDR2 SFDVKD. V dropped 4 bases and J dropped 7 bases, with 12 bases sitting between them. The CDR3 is CATSDVDSSGYTF. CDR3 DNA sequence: TGTGCCACCAGTGACGTGGACAGCTCTGGCTACACCTTC.

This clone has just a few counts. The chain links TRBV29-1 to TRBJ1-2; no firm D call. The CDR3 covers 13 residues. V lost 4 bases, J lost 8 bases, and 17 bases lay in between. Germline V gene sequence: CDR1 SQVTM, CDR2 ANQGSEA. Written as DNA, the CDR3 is TGCAGCGTTGTTTTGGGGTCTTTGGGAGGCTACACCTTC. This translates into CSVVLGSLGGYTF.

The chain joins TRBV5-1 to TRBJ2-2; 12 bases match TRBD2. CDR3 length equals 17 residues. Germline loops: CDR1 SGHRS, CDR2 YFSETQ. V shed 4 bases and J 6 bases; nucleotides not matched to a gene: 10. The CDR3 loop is CASSTAWTSGVAGELFF. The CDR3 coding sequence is TGCGCCAGCAGCACCGCCTGGACTAGCGGGGTGGCCGGGGAGCTGTTTTTT.

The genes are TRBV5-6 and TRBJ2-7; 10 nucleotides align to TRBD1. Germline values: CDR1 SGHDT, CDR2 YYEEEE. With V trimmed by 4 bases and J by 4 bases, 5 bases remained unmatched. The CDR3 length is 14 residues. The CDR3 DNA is TGTGCCAGCAGCAGGGGACAGGGGATTTACGAGCAGTACGTC. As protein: CASSRGQGIYEQYV.

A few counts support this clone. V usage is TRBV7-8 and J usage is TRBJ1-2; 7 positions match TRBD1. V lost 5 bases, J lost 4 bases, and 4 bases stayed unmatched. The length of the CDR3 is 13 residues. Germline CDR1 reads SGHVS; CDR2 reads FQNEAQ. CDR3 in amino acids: CASSIDRAYGYTF. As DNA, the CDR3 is TGTGCCAGCAGCATCGACAGGGCCTATGGCTACACCTTC. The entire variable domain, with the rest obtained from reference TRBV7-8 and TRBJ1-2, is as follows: GAGVSQSPRYKVAKRGQDVALRCDPISGHVSLFWYQQALGQGPEFLTYFQNEAQLDKSGLPSDRFFAERPEGSVSTLKIQRTQQEDSAVYLCASSIDRAYGYTFGSGTRLTVV.

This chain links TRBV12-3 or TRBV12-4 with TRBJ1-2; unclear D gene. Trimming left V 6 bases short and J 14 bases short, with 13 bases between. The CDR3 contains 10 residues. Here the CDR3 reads CASSRTTTTF. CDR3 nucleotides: TGTGCCAGCAGCCGGACCACTACAACCTTC.